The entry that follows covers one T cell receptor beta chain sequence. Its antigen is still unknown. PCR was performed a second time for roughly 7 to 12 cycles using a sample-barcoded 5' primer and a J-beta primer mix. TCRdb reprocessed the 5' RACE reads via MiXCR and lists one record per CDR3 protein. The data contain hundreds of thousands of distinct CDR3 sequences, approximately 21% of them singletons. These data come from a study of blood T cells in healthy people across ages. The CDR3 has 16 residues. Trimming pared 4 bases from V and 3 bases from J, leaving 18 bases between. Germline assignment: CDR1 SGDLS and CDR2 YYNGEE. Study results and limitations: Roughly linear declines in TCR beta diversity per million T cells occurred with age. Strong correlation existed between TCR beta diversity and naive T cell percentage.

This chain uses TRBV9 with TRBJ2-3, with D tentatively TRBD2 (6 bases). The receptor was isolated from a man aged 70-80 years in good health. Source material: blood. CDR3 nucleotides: TGTGCCAGCAGCACGGGCGGAGGGCCGTTGACAGATACGCAGTATTTT. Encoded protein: CASSTGGGPLTDTQYF.